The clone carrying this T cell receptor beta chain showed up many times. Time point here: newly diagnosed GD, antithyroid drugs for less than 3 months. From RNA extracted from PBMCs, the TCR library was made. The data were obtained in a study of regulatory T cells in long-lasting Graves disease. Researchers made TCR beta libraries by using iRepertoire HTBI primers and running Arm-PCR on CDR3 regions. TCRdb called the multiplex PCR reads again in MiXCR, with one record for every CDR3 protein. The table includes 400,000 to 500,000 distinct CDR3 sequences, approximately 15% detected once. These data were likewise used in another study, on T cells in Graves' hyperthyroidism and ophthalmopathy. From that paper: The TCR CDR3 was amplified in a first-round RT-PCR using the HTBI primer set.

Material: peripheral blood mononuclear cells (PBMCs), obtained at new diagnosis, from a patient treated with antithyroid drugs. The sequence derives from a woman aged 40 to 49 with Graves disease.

CDR3 DNA sequence: TGTGCCACCAGCATGAGCAGGGGGTACGAGCAGTACTTC. Translation gives CATSMSRGYEQYF. The chain links TRBV15 to TRBJ2-7, with 7 positions matching TRBD1. Unmatched junction bases numbered 4, after V lost 4 bases and J lost 4 bases. The CDR3 totals 13 residues. Germline CDR1 LNHNV, CDR2 YYDKDF (reference sequence).